This T cell receptor (beta chain) was sequenced in a study of shared clonotypes between healthy human individuals. The study's findings and limits: Roughly 5% of naive CD4 clonotypes were common to a handful of donors.

Each donor was a Caucasian adult residing in Nashville, Tennessee. CD45RA+ naive and CD45RA-negative memory subsets were separated from CD4+ cells. Trimming took 1 base from V and 7 from J, leaving 17 bases between them. Germline V gene lookup returns CDR1 MGHRA and CDR2 YSYEKL. This CDR3 comprises 16 residues. Assay: immunoSEQ multiplex PCR; the TCRdb copy retains only in-frame clones and omits some. This sample has about 2,500,000 clones, with over 85% found just once. In regard to this clone: Antigen unknown.

The chain links TRBV4-1 to TRBJ2-1, with D perhaps matching TRBD1 (6 bases). The sample taken for sequencing was naive CD4+ T cells sorted from blood. The subset was: CD45RA+ positively selected. This clonotype was obtained from a man younger than 35 in good health. The CDR3 protein is CASSQVQGLAGNEQFF. DNA for the CDR3: TGCGCCAGCAGCCAAGTCCAGGGGCTAGCTGGGAATGAGCAGTTCTTC.